The rows below give T cell receptor beta chains drawn from one sample of a study of blood T cell repertoires in COVID-19. Sequencing was performed with immunoSEQ multiplex PCR; in TCRdb, only in-frame clones are kept and a portion is missing. The sample lists 150,000 or so clones, around 84% seen once, with 8.2% in the top ten. Input material: peripheral blood. The origin of the receptors is a woman in her sixties or seventies with acute or convalescent COVID-19. CDR3s include the opening cysteine and the closing phenylalanine or tryptophan. Each record gives: V gene, clone size, D gene, J gene, CDR3 DNA, CDR3 protein. The D gene is left open where the match is weak. For some rows the clone size is stated as once, few or many, or as a class when expanded; others skip it.

TRBV5-6	few	TRBD1	TRBJ1-5	TGTGCCAGCAGCTTGGCTGGGACAGGGAGTTTTGGGCATCAGCCCCAGCATTTT	CASSLAGTGSFGHQPQHF
TRBV19	.	.	TRBJ2-3	TGTGCCAGTAGCCTCACTAGTTTCGATACGCAGTATTTT	CASSLTSFDTQYF
TRBV6-5	.	.	TRBJ1-2	TGTGCCAGCAGTTACGACAGGAACTATGGCTACACCTTC	CASSYDRNYGYTF
TRBV5-1	.	.	TRBJ1-1	TGCGCCAGCAGCCATACCGGGCGGGGGAACACTGAAGCTTTCTTT	CASSHTGRGNTEAFF
TRBV7-2	.	TRBD1	TRBJ1-5	TGTGCCAGCAGCTTAAGGAGGACAGGGGTCAATCAGCCCCAGCATTTT	CASSLRRTGVNQPQHF
TRBV7-2	.	TRBD2	TRBJ2-2	TGTGGGTCTAGCGGGGGGGCTGGCACCGGGGAGCTGTTTTTT	CGSSGGAGTGELFF
TRBV5-1	.	TRBD1	TRBJ2-7	TGCGCCAGCAGCTTGGTGAATCGGGACAGGGCAATTACCTACGAGCAGTACTTC	CASSLVNRDRAITYEQYF
TRBV2	.	TRBD1	TRBJ1-6	TGTGCCAGCGCTTCGGCGGGACAGGTGAATTCACCCCTCCACTTT	CASASAGQVNSPLHF
TRBV3-1/TRBV3-2	.	TRBD2	TRBJ2-1	TGTGCCAGCAGCCAACCCCTACTAGCGAACCGGCCTAACAATGAGCAGTTCTTC	CASSQPLLANRPNNEQFF
TRBV5-1	.	.	TRBJ2-1	TGCGCCAGCAGCTTGGATCAGGGCGGTAGGTACAATGAGCAGTTCTTC	CASSLDQGGRYNEQFF
TRBV5-1	.	.	TRBJ2-4	TGCGCCAGCAGCTTGGCGGGTAACAACATTCAGTACTTC	CASSLAGNNIQYF
TRBV28	.	TRBD2	TRBJ2-1	TGTGCCAGCAGTTCTCCGGGACTACCCTACAATGAGCAGTTCTTC	CASSSPGLPYNEQFF
TRBV21-1	.	.	TRBJ2-3	TGTGCCAGCAGCAAAGGAGCAGCGGGGGGGCATGTAGACACAGATACGCAGTATTTT	CASSKGAAGGHVDTDTQYF
TRBV2	.	TRBD1	TRBJ1-1	TGTGCCAGCAATAGGGGGCGGAACACTGAAGCTTTCTTT	CASNRGRNTEAFF
TRBV4-2	.	.	TRBJ2-2	TGTGCCAGCAGCCAAGAGAGAAGCGGGGAGCTGTTTTTT	CASSQERSGELFF
TRBV9	.	TRBD2	TRBJ2-2	TGTGCCAGCAGCGTGGAACTAGCGGGGGGAACCGGGGAGCTGTTTTTT	CASSVELAGGTGELFF
TRBV28	.	.	TRBJ1-6	TGTGCCAGCAGTCTACTTGGGGGCGCGGGTTCACCCCTCCACTTT	CASSLLGGAGSPLHF
TRBV5-1	.	.	TRBJ2-3	TGCGCCAGCAGCTTTGGAGGGACAGATACGCAGTATTTT	CASSFGGTDTQYF
TRBV2	.	.	TRBJ1-5	TGTGCCATCAAAGCCTTTAATCAGCCCCAGCATTTT	CAIKAFNQPQHF
TRBV7-9	.	TRBD1	TRBJ1-1	TGTGCCAGCAGCCGGACAGGGATTGGCACTGAAGCTTTCTTT	CASSRTGIGTEAFF
TRBV4-1	.	TRBD1	TRBJ1-6	TGCGCCAGCAGCCCATCCGACAGGGGGCCTTCACCCCTCCACTTT	CASSPSDRGPSPLHF
TRBV3-1/TRBV3-2	once	.	TRBJ2-7	TGTGCCAGCAGCCGTTCGGGGTTCGAGCAGTACTTC	CASSRSGFEQYF
TRBV1	.	.	TRBJ1-6	TGCACCAGCAGCCCCGGGCGTCAGGGGGTAAGATACTATAATTCACCCCTCCACTTT	CTSSPGRQGVRYYNSPLHF
TRBV24-1	.	.	TRBJ2-1	TGTGCCACCAAGTTGAGGGGGTCCTTGAATGAGCAGTTCTTC	CATKLRGSLNEQFF
TRBV4-1	once	.	TRBJ2-5	TGCGCCAGCAGCCGGTCCCAGGGCGATCAAGAGACCCAGTACTTC	CASSRSQGDQETQYF
TRBV9	.	.	TRBJ1-3	TGTGCCAGCAGCGTAGGAGGTAGCCCTGGAAACACCATATATTTT	CASSVGGSPGNTIYF
TRBV7-9	.	.	TRBJ1-2	TGTGCCAGCAGCTTATCAGGGGTACCTGGCTACACCTTC	CASSLSGVPGYTF
TRBV28	.	TRBD2	TRBJ2-1	TGTGCCAGCAGTTTAGCGGGGGGGAATAATGAGGAGCAGTTCTTC	CASSLAGGNNEEQFF
TRBV5-5	.	.	TRBJ1-3	TGTGCCAGCAGCTTGACGGGGTTCTCTGGAAACACCATATATTTT	CASSLTGFSGNTIYF
TRBV5-4	.	.	TRBJ1-2	TGTGCCAGCAGCTTGTCTGGAGCCGACTGGGGACTCCACTATGGCTACACCTTC	CASSLSGADWGLHYGYTF
TRBV30	.	.	TRBJ1-6	TGTGCCTGGACGGGTTTGGCAGGGACAAATTCACCCCTCCACTTT	CAWTGLAGTNSPLHF
TRBV6-5	.	.	TRBJ1-2	TGTGCCAGCAGGCCCTACGAAGCGGGATTTTATGGCTACACCTTC	CASRPYEAGFYGYTF
TRBV6-6	.	TRBD1	TRBJ2-7	TGTGCCAGCCGGGACAGCAGCTCCTACGAGCAGTACTTC	CASRDSSSYEQYF
TRBV5-5	.	TRBD1	TRBJ2-5	TGTGCCAGCAGAGACCCGGGACAGGGCCAAGAGACCCAGTACTTC	CASRDPGQGQETQYF
TRBV6-1	.	.	TRBJ2-7	TGTGCCAGCAGTGATCGGGGAATCTACGAGCAGTACTTC	CASSDRGIYEQYF
TRBV2	.	TRBD1	TRBJ1-2	TGTGCCAGCAGTGAGACAGGGGACTATGGCTACACCTTC	CASSETGDYGYTF
TRBV9	once	.	TRBJ1-1	TGTGCCAGCAGCGCCCATGGGGAGGGTGGGACTGAAGCTTTCTTT	CASSAHGEGGTEAFF
TRBV19	once	.	TRBJ2-7	TGTGCCAGTAGTATAAGAGCGAGCAGCGAGCAGTACTTC	CASSIRASSEQYF
TRBV10-1	.	TRBD2	TRBJ2-1	TGCGCCAGCAGTGAGGAACCGGGACTAGCGCGCGAGCAGTTCTTC	CASSEEPGLAREQFF
TRBV30	.	TRBD1	TRBJ1-5	TGTGCCTGGAGTCGGACGGACAGGGGAGAACAGCCCCAGCATTTT	CAWSRTDRGEQPQHF
TRBV9	.	TRBD2	TRBJ2-1	TGTGCCAGCAGCGTGGGGGCCCCGGGACTAGCTGTGATGAATGAGCAGTTCTTC	CASSVGAPGLAVMNEQFF
TRBV5-1	.	TRBD2	TRBJ2-1	TGCGCCAGCAGCTTGAGGGTAGCGGGGGGCCGCTACAATGAGCAGTTCTTC	CASSLRVAGGRYNEQFF
TRBV5-4	.	.	TRBJ1-1	TGTGCCAGCAGCTTGCAAGGGGGGAACACTGAAGCTTTCTTT	CASSLQGGNTEAFF
TRBV10-2	.	TRBD2	TRBJ2-3	TGCGCCAGCAGTCACGTCGGCGGGGGGGGCAATACAGATACGCAGTATTTT	CASSHVGGGGNTDTQYF
TRBV10-3	.	.	TRBJ1-1	TGTGCCATCAGTGAGGCTCAGGTGCGAGACACTGAAGCTTTCTTT	CAISEAQVRDTEAFF
TRBV2	many	.	TRBJ1-2	TGTGCCAGCGGAGACTATGGCTACACCTTC	CASGDYGYTF
TRBV6-2/TRBV6-3	.	TRBD2	TRBJ2-7	TGTGCCAGCAGTTACCGGATCAGCGGGGGGGTAACCTACGAGCAGTACTTC	CASSYRISGGVTYEQYF
TRBV28	.	.	TRBJ2-2	TGTGCCAGCAGTTCCCCCGGAGGAGGTGGGGAGCTGTTTTTT	CASSSPGGGGELFF
TRBV10-3	.	.	TRBJ1-1	TGTGCCATCAGTGAAGAGGGGACTCACACTGAAGCTTTCTTT	CAISEEGTHTEAFF
TRBV6-2/TRBV6-3	.	.	TRBJ2-7	TGTGCCAGCAGCAGCAACTCCTACGAGCAGTACTTC	CASSSNSYEQYF
TRBV15	.	TRBD1	TRBJ2-6	TGTGCCACCAGCAGCTTAGGGGGCGCTGGGGCCAACGTCCTGACTTTC	CATSSLGGAGANVLTF
TRBV5-6	.	TRBD1	TRBJ2-3	TGTGCCAGCAGTTTTGGACAGGGAGGAACAGATACGCAGTATTTT	CASSFGQGGTDTQYF
TRBV29-1	.	TRBD1	TRBJ1-1	TGCAGCGTTGAACGAACAGGGGGTTGGACTGAAGCTTTCTTT	CSVERTGGWTEAFF
TRBV23-1	.	.	TRBJ2-2	TGCGCCAGCAGCCAATCTACGGAGGGGAGCACCGGGGAGCTGTTTTTT	CASSQSTEGSTGELFF
TRBV6-1	.	.	TRBJ2-7	TGTGCCAGCAGTGAGGAGCGGGTCGTTTACGAGCAGTACTTC	CASSEERVVYEQYF
TRBV4-2	.	.	TRBJ1-4	TGTGCCAGCGGGGGGGTAGATGCGGCTAATGAAAAACTGTTTTTT	CASGGVDAANEKLFF